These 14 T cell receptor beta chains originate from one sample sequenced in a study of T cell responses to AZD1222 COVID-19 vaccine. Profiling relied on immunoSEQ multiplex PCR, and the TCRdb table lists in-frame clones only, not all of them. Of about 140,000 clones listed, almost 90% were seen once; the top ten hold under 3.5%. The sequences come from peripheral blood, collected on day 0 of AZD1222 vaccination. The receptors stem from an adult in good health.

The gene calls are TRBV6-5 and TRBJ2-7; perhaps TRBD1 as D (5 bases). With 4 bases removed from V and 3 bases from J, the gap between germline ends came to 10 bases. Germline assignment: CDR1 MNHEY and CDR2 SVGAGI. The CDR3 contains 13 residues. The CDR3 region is CASSSTEFYEQYF. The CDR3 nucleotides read TGTGCCAGCAGTTCGACAGAATTCTACGAGCAGTACTTC.

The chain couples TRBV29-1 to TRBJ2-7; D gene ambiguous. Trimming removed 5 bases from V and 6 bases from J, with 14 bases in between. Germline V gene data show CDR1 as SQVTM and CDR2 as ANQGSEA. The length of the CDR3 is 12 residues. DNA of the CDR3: TGCAGCGTTCACGTCCTAGGCGGCGAGCAGTACTTC. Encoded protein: CSVHVLGGEQYF.

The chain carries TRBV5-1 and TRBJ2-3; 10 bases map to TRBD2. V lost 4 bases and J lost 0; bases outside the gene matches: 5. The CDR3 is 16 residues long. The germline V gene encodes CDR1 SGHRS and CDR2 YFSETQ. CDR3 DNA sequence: TGCGCCAGCAGCACTAGCGGGGCCGCTAGCACAGATACGCAGTATTTT. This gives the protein CASSTSGAASTDTQYF.

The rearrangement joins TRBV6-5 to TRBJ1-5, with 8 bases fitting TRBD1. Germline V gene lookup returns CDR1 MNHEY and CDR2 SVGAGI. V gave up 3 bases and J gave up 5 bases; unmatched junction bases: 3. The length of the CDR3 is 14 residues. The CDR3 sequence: CASSYSGGDQPQHF. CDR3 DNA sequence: TGTGCCAGCAGTTATTCAGGGGGCGATCAGCCCCAGCATTTT.

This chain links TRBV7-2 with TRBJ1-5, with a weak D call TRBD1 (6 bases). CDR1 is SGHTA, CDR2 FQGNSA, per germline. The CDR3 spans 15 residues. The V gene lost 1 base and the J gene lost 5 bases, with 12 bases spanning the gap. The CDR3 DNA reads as TGTGCCAGCAGCTTAGGCACAGGGTTATATCAGCCCCAGCATTTT. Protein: CASSLGTGLYQPQHF.

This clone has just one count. The CDR3 sequence: CASSSPHRGGYGYTF. CDR3 nucleotides: TGTGCCAGCAGCTCACCCCACAGGGGTGGGTATGGCTACACCTTC. The chain has TRBV7-6 and TRBJ1-2; TRBD1 aligns across 7 bases. CDR1 and CDR2 (germline): SGHVS, FNYEAQ. This CDR3 is built from 15 residues. V lost 4 bases to trimming and J lost 5 bases; unmatched junction nucleotides: 10. Complete variable domain (other parts from reference TRBV7-6 and TRBJ1-2): GAGVSQSPRYKVTKRGQDVALRCDPISGHVSLYWYRQALGQGPEFLTYFNYEAQQDKSGLPNDRFSAERPEGSISTLTIQRTEQRDSAMYRCASSSPHRGGYGYTFGSGTRLTVV.

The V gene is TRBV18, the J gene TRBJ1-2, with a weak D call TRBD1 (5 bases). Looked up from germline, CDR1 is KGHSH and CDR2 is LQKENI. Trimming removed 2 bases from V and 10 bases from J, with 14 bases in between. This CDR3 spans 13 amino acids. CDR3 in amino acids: CASSPFRDHDYTF. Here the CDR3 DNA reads TGTGCCAGCTCACCATTCAGGGACCACGACTACACCTTC.

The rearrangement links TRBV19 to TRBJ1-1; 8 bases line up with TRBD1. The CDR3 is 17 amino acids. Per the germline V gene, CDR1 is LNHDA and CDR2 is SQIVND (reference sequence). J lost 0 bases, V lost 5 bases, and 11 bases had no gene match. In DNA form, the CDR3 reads TGTGCCAGTAGTTCACGCGATACAGGGGGGATGAACACTGAAGCTTTCTTT. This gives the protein CASSSRDTGGMNTEAFF.

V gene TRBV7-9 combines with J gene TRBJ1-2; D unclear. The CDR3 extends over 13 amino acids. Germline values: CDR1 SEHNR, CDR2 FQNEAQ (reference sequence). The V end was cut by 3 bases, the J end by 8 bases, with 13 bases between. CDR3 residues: CASSFQPEEGYTF. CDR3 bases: TGTGCCAGCAGCTTCCAACCAGAGGAGGGCTACACCTTC.

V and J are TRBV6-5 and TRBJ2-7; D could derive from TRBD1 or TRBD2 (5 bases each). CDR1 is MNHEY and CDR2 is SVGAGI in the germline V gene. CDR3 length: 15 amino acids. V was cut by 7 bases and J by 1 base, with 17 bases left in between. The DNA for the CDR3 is TGTGCCAGCACTATTTACAGGAGGAGTTCCTACGAGCAGTACTTC. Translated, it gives CASTIYRRSSYEQYF.

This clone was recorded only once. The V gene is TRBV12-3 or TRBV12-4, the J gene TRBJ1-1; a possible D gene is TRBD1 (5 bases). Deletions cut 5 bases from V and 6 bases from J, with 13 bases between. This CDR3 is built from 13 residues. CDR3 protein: CASSNDSSPEAFF. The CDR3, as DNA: TGTGCCAGCAGTAATGACAGCAGTCCTGAAGCTTTCTTT.

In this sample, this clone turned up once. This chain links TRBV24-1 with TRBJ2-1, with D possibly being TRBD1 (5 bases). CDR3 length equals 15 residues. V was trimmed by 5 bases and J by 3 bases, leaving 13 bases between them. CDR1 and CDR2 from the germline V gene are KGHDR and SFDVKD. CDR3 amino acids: CATSGDQGIYNEQFF. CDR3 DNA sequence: TGTGCCACCAGTGGTGACCAGGGTATCTACAATGAGCAGTTCTTC.

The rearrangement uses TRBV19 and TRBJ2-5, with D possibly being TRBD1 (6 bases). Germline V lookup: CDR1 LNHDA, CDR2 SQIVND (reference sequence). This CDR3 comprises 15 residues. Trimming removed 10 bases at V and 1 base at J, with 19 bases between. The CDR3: CATMVGGTTQETQYF. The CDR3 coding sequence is TGTGCCACCATGGTAGGGGGAACAACCCAAGAGACCCAGTACTTC.

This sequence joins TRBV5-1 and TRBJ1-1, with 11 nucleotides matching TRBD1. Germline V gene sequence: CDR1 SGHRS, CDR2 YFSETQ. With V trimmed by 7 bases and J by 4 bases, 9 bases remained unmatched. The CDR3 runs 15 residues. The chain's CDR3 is CASGPTGTGGTEAFF. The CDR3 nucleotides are TGCGCCAGCGGTCCAACCGGGACAGGGGGCACTGAAGCTTTCTTT.